This T cell receptor beta chain was sequenced for a study of regulatory T cells in long-lasting Graves disease. Study-wide context: Antithyroid drugs had been taken under 3 months by newly diagnosed Graves' patients.

Relying on iRepertoire HTBI primers and Arm-PCR of CDR3 regions, the team built TCR beta libraries. MiXCR was run by TCRdb on the multiplex PCR reads, yielding one entry per CDR3 protein. The table lists roughly 420,000 distinct CDR3 sequences, about 16% of them singletons. Study-level results: Persistent Graves' patients showed less TCR diversity than newly diagnosed patients showed.

The V gene's germline CDR1 is LNHNV and CDR2 YYDKDF (reference sequence). V lost 3 bases to trimming and J lost 5 bases, with 7 bases between them. The CDR3 is 12 amino acids. Sample time point: newly diagnosed GD, antithyroid drugs for less than 3 months. With RNA extracted from PBMCs as input, the TCR library was made. Diagnoses of Graves' disease were made by American Thyroid Association guidelines. There are many counts of this clonotype. Its target is unknown. The sequence came from a female donor with Graves disease. J is TRBJ2-5 and V is TRBV15; no clear D. Sample: peripheral blood mononuclear cells (PBMCs), taken at new diagnosis, from a patient treated with antithyroid drugs. CDR3 in amino acids: CATSRDLETQYF. The CDR3 DNA reads as TGTGCCACCAGCAGGGACCTTGAGACCCAGTACTTC. The full variable domain, completed using reference TRBV15 and TRBJ2-5, is DAMVIQNPRYQVTQFGKPVTLSCSQTLNHNVMYWYQQKSSQAPKLLFHYYDKDFNNEADTPDNFQSRRPNTSFCFLDIRSPGLGDTAMYLCATSRDLETQYFGPGTRLLVL.